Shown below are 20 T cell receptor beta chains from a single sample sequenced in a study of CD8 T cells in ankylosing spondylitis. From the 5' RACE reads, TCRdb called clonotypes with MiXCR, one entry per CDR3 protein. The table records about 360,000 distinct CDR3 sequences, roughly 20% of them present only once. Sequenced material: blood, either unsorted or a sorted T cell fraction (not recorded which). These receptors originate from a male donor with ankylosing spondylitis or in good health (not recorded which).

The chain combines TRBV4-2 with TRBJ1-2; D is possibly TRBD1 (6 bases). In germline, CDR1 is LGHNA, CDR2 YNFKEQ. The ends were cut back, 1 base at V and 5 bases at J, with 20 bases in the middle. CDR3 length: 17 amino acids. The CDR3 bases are TGTGCCAGCAGCCAAGCCCCCCAGGGGAATATGGGTTATGGCTACACCTTC. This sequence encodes CASSQAPQGNMGYGYTF.

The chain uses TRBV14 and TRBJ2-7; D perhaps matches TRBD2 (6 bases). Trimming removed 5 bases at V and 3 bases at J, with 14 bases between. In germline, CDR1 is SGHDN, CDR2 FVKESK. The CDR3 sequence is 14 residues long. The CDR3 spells CASSTGLGYYEQYF. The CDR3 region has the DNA TGTGCCAGCAGCACGGGACTCGGATACTACGAGCAGTACTTC.

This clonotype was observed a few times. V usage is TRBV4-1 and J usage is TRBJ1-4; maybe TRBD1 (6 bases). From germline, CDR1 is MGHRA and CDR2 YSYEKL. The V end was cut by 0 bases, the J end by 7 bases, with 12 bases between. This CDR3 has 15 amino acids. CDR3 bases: TGCGCCAGCAGCCAAGATACGGCAGGGGCTGAAAAACTGTTTTTT. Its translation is CASSQDTAGAEKLFF.

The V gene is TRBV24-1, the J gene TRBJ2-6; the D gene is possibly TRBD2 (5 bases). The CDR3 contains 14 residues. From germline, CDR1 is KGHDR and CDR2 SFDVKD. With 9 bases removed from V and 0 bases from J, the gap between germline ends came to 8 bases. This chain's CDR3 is CATGELSGANVLTF. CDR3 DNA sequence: TGTGCCACCGGGGAGCTCTCTGGGGCCAACGTCCTGACTTTC.

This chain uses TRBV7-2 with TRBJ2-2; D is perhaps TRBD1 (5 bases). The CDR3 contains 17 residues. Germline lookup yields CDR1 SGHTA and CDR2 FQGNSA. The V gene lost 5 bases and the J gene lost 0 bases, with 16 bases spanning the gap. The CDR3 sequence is CASSILPRTTNTGELFF. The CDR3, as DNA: TGTGCCAGCAGCATTCTCCCGCGGACAACGAACACCGGGGAGCTGTTTTTT. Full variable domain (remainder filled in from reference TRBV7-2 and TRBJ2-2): GAGVSQSPSNKVTEKGKDVELRCDPISGHTALYWYRQSLGQGLEFLIYFQGNSAPDKSGLPSDRFSAERTGGSVSTLTIQRTQQEDSAVYLCASSILPRTTNTGELFFGEGSRLTVL.

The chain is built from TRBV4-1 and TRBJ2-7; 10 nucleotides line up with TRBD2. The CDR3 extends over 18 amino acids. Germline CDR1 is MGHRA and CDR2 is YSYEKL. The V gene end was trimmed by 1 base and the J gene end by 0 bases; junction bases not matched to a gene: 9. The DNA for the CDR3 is TGCGCCAGCAGCCAAGGGCTAGCGGGGGCCTCAAGCTCCTACGAGCAGTACTTC. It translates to CASSQGLAGASSSYEQYF.

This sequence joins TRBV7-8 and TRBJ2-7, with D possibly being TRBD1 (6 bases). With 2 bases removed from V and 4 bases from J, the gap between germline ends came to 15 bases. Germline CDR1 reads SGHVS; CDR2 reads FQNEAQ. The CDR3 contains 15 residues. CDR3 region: CASSLFRGVDYEQYF. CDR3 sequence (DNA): TGTGCCAGCAGCTTATTCAGGGGAGTGGATTACGAGCAGTACTTC.

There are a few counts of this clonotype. The CDR3 DNA reads as TGTGCCAGCAGTCCCTTAAGGTTTGGGAAGAACACTGAAGCTTTCTTT. Translation: CASSPLRFGKNTEAFF. The chain employs TRBV28 and TRBJ1-1; D is ambiguous. Between the trimmed V and J ends, which lost 5 bases and 1 base, there was a span of 17 bases. CDR3 length: 16 residues. Per germline, CDR1 MDHEN and CDR2 SYDVKM.

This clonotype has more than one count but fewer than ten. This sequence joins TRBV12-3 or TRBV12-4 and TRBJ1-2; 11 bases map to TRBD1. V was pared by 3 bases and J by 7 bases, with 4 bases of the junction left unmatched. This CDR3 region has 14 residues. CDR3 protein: CASSFGQGAVGYTF. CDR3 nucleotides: TGTGCCAGCAGTTTTGGACAGGGGGCTGTTGGCTACACCTTC.

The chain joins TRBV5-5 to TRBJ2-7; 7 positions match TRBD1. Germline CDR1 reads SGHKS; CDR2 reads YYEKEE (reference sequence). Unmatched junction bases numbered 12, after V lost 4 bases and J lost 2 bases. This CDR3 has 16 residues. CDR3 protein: CASSLREQGLPYEQYF. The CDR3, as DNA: TGTGCCAGCAGCCTGAGGGAACAGGGGCTTCCCTACGAGCAGTACTTC.

The CDR3 coding sequence is TGTGCCAGCAGTTACTCGTCCGGGCCTCACTACGAGCAGTACTTC. It codes for CASSYSSGPHYEQYF. The chain recombines TRBV6-2 or TRBV6-3 with TRBJ2-7, with no clear D. V lost 0 bases, J lost 3 bases, and 12 bases lay in between. The CDR3 consists of 15 residues. CDR1 is MNHEY, CDR2 SVGEGT, per germline.

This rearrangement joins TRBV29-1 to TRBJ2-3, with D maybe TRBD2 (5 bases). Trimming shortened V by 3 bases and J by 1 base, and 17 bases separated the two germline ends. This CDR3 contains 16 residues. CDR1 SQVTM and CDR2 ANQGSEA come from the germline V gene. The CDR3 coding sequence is TGCAGCGTTGACCGGAGCGGCCGCACGGGCACAGATACGCAGTATTTT. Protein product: CSVDRSGRTGTDTQYF.

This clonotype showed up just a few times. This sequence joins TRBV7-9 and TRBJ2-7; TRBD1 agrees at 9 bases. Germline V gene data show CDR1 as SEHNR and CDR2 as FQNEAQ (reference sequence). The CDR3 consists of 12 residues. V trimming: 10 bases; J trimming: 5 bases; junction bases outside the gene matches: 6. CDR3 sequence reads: CATIGTGHEQYF. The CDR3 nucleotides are TGTGCCACCATCGGGACAGGGCACGAGCAGTACTTC.

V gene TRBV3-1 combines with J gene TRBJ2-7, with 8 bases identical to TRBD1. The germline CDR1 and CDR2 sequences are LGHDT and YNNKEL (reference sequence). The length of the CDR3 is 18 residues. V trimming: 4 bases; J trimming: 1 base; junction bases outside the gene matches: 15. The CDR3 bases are TGTGCCAGCAGCCCTAGACAGGGGCTTAAGAAAAAATCCTACGAGCAGTACTTC. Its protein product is CASSPRQGLKKKSYEQYF.

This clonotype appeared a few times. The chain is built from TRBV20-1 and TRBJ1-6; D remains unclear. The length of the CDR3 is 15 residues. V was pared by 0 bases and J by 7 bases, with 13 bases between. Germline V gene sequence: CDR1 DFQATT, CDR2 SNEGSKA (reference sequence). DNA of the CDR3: TGCAGTGCTAGAGATTATCGAGGTTCGAATTCACCCCTCCACTTT. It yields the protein CSARDYRGSNSPLHF.

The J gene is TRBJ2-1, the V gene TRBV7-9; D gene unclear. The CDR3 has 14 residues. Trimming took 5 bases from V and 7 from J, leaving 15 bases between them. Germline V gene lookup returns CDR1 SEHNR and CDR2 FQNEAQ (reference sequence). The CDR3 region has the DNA TGTGCCAGCAGCCCGAGGATGGAAAAGAATGAGCAGTTCTTC. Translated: CASSPRMEKNEQFF.

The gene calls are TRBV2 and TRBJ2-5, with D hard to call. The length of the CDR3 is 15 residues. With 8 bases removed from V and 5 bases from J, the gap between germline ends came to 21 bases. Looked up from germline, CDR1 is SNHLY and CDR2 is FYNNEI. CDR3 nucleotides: TGTGCCAGCTTTATCGGGTCCCCCGGTGAGGAGACCCAGTACTTC. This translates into CASFIGSPGEETQYF.

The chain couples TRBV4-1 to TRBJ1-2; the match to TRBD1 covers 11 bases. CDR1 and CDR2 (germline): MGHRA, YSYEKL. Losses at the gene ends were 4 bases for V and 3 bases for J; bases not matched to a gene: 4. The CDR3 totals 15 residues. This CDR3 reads CASSPRTGGDYGYTF. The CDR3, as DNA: TGCGCCAGCAGCCCTCGGACAGGGGGCGACTATGGCTACACCTTC.

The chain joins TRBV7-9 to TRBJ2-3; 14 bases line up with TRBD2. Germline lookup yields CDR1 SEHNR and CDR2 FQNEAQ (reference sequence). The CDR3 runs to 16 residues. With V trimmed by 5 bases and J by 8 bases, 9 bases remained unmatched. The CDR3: CASSPGLAGERGTQYF. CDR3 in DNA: TGTGCCAGCAGCCCGGGACTAGCGGGGGAGAGGGGTACGCAGTATTTT.

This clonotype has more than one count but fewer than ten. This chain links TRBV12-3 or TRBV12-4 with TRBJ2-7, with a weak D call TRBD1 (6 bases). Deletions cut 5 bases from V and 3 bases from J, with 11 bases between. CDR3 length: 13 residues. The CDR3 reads CASSTQGIYEQYF. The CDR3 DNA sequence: TGTGCCAGCAGTACACAGGGAATCTACGAGCAGTACTTC.